This TCR beta chain was sequenced in a study of shared clonotypes between healthy human individuals. Study observations and caveats: Clonotype sharing across donors was expected to vary with sequencing depth. Incomplete sequencing of sorted subsets was indicated by rarefaction despite large depth. Compared with clonotypes that all four donors shared, non-shared clonotypes had lower generation probabilities.

TCRdb's copy holds only in-frame clones and misses some; the assay was immunoSEQ multiplex PCR. The sample carries 950,000 to 1,100,000 clones, approximately 80% recorded once. Trimming cost V 1 base and J 2 bases, with 9 bases left between them. This CDR3 has 15 residues. Germline V CDR1 and CDR2: SGHVS, FNYEAQ. Everyone who donated was a Caucasian adult who lived in Nashville, Tennessee. As to this clone: No antigen is known for it.

Sequenced sample: memory CD4+ T cells from PBMCs. Subset here: CD45RA-negative fraction. This receptor was obtained from a man younger than 35 in good health. Some clones in this sample may be carry-over from other donors' samples. V is TRBV7-6 and J is TRBJ1-5; maybe TRBD1 (5 bases). CDR3 in amino acids: CASSLVGGGNQPQHF. For the CDR3, the DNA is TGTGCCAGCAGCTTAGTGGGGGGGGGCAATCAGCCCCAGCATTTT.